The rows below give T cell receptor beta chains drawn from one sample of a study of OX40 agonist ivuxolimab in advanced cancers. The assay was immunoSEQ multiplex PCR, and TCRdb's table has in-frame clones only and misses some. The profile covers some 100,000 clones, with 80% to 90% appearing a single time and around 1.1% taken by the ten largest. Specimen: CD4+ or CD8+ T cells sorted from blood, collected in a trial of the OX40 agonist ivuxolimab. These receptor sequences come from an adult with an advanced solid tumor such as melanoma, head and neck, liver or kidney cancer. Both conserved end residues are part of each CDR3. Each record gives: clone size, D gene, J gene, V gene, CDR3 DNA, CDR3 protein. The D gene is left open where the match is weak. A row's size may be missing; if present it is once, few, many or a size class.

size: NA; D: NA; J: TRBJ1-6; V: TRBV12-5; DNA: TGTGCTAGTGGTTTGGAAAAGAATTCACCCCTCCACTTT; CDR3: CASGLEKNSPLHF
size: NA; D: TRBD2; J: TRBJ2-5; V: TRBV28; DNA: TGTGCCAGCAGTTTTCTGGGTAGCGGGGGGTTTCCGGATCAGACCCAGTACTTC; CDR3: CASSFLGSGGFPDQTQYF
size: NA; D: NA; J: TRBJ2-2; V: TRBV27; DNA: TGTGCCAGCAGGGCAACTAGTCCCGGGGAGCTGTTTTTT; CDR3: CASRATSPGELFF
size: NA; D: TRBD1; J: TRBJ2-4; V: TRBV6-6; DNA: TGTGCCAGCAGTCCCCGGGACAGGGGGAGCAAAAACATTCAGTACTTC; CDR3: CASSPRDRGSKNIQYF
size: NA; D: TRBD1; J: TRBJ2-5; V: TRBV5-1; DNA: TGCGCCAGCAGCATGAGGACAGGGCCGCAAGAGACCCAGTACTTC; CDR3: CASSMRTGPQETQYF
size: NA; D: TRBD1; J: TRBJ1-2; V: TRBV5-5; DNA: TGTGCCAGCAGCTTGGCCCTCGGGACAGAACGCTATGGCTACACCTTC; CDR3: CASSLALGTERYGYTF
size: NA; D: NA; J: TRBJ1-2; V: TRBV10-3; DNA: TGTGCCATCAGTGAGTCCGCTGGGCGGACCGGCTACACCTTC; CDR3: CAISESAGRTGYTF
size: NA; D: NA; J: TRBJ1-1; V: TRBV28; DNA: TGTGCCAGCAGTTACCTCGGGGTGAACACTGAAGCTTTCTTT; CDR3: CASSYLGVNTEAFF
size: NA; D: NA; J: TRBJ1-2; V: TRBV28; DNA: TGTGCCGTTCAGACCGACGGACATTATGGCTACACCTTC; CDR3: CAVQTDGHYGYTF
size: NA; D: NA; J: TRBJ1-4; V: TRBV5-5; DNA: TGTGCCAGCAGCTTGAGGGACTTGGCTGAAAAACTGTTTTTT; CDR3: CASSLRDLAEKLFF
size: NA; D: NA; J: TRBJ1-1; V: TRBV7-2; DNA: TGTGCCAGCAGCTTGGTCGAGACACCGAACACTGAAGCTTTCTTT; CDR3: CASSLVETPNTEAFF
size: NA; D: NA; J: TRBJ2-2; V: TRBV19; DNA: TGTGCCAGTAGTATGGACAGAGCGAACACCGGGGAGCTGTTTTTT; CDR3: CASSMDRANTGELFF
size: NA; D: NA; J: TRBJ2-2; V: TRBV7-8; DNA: TGTGCCAGCAGCTTAGTACCAGGTCCCGCCGGGGAGCTGTTTTTT; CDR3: CASSLVPGPAGELFF
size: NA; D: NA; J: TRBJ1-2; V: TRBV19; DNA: TGTGCCAGTAGTGCCTGGTACTACTATGGCTACACCTTC; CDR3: CASSAWYYYGYTF
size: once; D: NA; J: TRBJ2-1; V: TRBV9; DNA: TGTGCCAGCGCCCAGGCTCTGTTGTACAATGAGCAGTTCTTC; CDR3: CASAQALLYNEQFF
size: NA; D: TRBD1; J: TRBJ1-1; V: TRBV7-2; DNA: TGTGCCAGCAGCTTGAGACAGGGGGCAAAAACTGAAGCTTTCTTT; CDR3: CASSLRQGAKTEAFF
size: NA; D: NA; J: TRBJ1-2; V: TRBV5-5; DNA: TGTGCCAGCAGCTTCATACAGGGTAACTATGGCTACACCTTC; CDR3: CASSFIQGNYGYTF
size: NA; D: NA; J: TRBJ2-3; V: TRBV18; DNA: TGTGCCAGCTCAGGTGGCAGGGGCACAGATACGCAGTATTTT; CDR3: CASSGGRGTDTQYF
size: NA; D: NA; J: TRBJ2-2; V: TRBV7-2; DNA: TGTGCCAGCAGCCTGTTCACCGGGGAGCTGTTTTTT; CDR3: CASSLFTGELFF
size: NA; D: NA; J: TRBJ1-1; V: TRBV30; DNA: TGTGCCTGCTCGACAGAAACTGAAGCTTTCTTT; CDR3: CACSTETEAFF
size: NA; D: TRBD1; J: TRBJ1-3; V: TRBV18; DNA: TGTGCCAGCTCACCAGGCTTGACAGGGTACTCTGGAAACACCATATATTTT; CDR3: CASSPGLTGYSGNTIYF
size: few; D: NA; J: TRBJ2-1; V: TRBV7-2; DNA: TGTGCCAGCAGCTTAGAGGTGACCCACAATGAGCAGTTCTTC; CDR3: CASSLEVTHNEQFF
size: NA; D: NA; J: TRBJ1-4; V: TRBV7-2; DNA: TGTGCCAGCAGCCTGGTACCCCAGGGGAATAATAATGAAAAACTGTTTTTT; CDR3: CASSLVPQGNNNEKLFF
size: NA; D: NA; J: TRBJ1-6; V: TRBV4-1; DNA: TGCGCCAGCAGCCAAGAAATCGGTGGAGGGAACTTTTCACCCCTCCACTTT; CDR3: CASSQEIGGGNFSPLHF
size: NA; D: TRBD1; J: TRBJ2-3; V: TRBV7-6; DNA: TGTGCCAGCAGCTTAGACCAGGGGGAGTCGCAAGATACGCAGTATTTT; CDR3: CASSLDQGESQDTQYF
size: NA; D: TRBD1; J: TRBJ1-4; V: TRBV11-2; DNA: TGTGCCAGCAGCCCAGGACAGGGATCTGAAAAACTGTTTTTT; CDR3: CASSPGQGSEKLFF
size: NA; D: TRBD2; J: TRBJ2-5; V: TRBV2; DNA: TGTGCCAGCACCTACCAGAGACCTAGCGGCCAAGAGACCCAGTACTTC; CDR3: CASTYQRPSGQETQYF
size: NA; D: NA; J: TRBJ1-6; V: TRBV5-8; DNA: TGTGCCAGCAGCTTGGGAGGAGATTCACCCCTCCACTTT; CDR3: CASSLGGDSPLHF
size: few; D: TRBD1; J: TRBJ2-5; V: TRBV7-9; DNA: TGTGCCAGCAGCCGGACAGGAAAAGGAGAGACCCAGTACTTC; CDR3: CASSRTGKGETQYF
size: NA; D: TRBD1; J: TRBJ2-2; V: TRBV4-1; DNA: TGCGCCAGCAGCCAAGGACAGGGAATCTCCGGGGAGCTGTTTTTT; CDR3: CASSQGQGISGELFF
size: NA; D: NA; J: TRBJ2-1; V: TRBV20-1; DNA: TGCAGTGCCCCTGACTACAATGAGCAGTTCTTC; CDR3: CSAPDYNEQFF
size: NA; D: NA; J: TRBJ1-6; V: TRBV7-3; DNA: TGTGCCAGCACAGGGAGGAATGATTCACCCCTCCACTTT; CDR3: CASTGRNDSPLHF
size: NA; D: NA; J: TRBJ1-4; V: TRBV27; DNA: TGTGCCAGCAGTTTCCTCGGGCAGGGGAGTGAAAAACTGTTTTTT; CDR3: CASSFLGQGSEKLFF
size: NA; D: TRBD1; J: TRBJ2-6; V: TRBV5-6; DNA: TGTGCCAGCAGCTCGGACAGGGGGCGGGGCGGGGCCAACGTCCTGACTTTC; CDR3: CASSSDRGRGGANVLTF
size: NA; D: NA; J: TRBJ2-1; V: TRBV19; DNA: TGTGCCAGTAGTATGAGTCGGGGGGACAGCTCCTACAATGAGCAGTTCTTC; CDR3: CASSMSRGDSSYNEQFF